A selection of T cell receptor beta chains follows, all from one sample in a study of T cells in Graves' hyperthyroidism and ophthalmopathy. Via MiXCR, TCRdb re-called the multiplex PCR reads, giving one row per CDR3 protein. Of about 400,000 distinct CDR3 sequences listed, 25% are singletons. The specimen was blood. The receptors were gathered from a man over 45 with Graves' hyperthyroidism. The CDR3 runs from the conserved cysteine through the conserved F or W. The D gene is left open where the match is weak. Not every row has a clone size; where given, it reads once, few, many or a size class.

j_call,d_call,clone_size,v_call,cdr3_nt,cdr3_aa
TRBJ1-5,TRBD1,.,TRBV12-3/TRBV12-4,TGTGCCAGCAGTCGGACAGGGACAAATCAGCCCCAGCATTTT,CASSRTGTNQPQHF
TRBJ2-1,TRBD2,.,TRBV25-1,TGTGCCAGCACCGGACTAGCGGGCGGAAATGAGCAGTTCTTC,CASTGLAGGNEQFF
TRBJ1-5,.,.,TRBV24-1,TGTGCCACCAGTGGGGGGGTACAGCCCCAGCATTTT,CATSGGVQPQHF
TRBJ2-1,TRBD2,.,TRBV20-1,TGCAGTGCTAGAGATTGGGCGGGGGGGTCAACCTACAATGAGCAGTTCTTC,CSARDWAGGSTYNEQFF
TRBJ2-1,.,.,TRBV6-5,TGTGCCAGCAGTTACTCAGAGGGTACTCCAACTTTTGAGAATGAGCAGTTCTTC,CASSYSEGTPTFENEQFF
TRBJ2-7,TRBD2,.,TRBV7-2,TGTGCCAGCAAATCCCAGCGGGAGGCCTACGGGCAGTACTTC,CASKSQREAYGQYF
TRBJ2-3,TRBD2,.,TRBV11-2,TGTGCCAGCAGCTTAGTCGGCGGGAGATTCACAGATACGCAGTATTTT,CASSLVGGRFTDTQYF
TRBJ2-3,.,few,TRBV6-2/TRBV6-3,TGTGCCAGCAGTTATCTAAGCGTAACCACAGATACGCAGTATTTT,CASSYLSVTTDTQYF
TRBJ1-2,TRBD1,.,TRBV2,TGTGCCAGCAGTGAAGTCCCGGGACAGGGGAACTATGGCTACACCTTC,CASSEVPGQGNYGYTF
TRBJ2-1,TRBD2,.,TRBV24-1,TGTGCCACCAGTGATTTCTCCCTAGCGGGAGGAGATGAGCAGTTCTTC,CATSDFSLAGGDEQFF
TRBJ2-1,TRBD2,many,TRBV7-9,TGTGCCAGCAGGGATCTAGCGGGAGGGCCCTACAATGAGCAGTTCTTC,CASRDLAGGPYNEQFF
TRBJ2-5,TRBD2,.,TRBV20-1,TGCAGTGCCTTAAACCCACTAGCGGGCGTACAAGAGACCCAGTACTTC,CSALNPLAGVQETQYF
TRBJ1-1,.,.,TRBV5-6,TGTGCCAGCGGTCCAGGGAAGACAGACACTGAAGCTTTCTTT,CASGPGKTDTEAFF
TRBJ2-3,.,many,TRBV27,TGTGCCAGCAGGCAGGGAATGAGGCAGTATTTT,CASRQGMRQYF
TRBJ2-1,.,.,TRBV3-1,TGTGCCAGCAGCCAAGAGGACGGCGGGACCTACAATGAGCAGTTCTTC,CASSQEDGGTYNEQFF
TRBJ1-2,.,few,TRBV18,TGTGCCAGCTCCCCCACCAACCGCCAGGATAACTATGGCTACACCTTC,CASSPTNRQDNYGYTF